Sequencing of this T cell receptor beta chain was carried out in a study of blood T cell repertoires in COVID-19. Study summary: From T cells, B-cell-depleted T cells, or PBMCs came the material, which was cDNA or gDNA.

In the original processing: Estimates of nucleated cell counts were drawn from the amplification of reference gene primers. TCRdb's table, derived via immunoSEQ multiplex PCR, lists solely in-frame clones and lacks some. V and J calls and clone size are copied from that table; D and trimming were computed from the DNA. The sample holds around 250,000 clones; under 90% are singletons and the top ten take roughly a sixth. Cohort 3 recovery required two negative PCRs, clearance, or symptom resolution. Trimming pared 3 bases from V and 2 bases from J, leaving 14 bases between. From germline, CDR1 is KGHSH and CDR2 LQKENI. This CDR3 comprises 16 residues.

Sequencing was done on a sample of PBMCs or T cells enriched from blood (not recorded which). The rearrangement joins TRBV18 to TRBJ1-3; TRBD1 might be the D (6 bases). The TCR originated in a man aged 18-30 years who had recovered from COVID-19. The CDR3 loop is CASSPPPGHAGNTIYF. The CDR3 DNA reads TGTGCCAGCTCACCTCCCCCGGGACACGCTGGAAACACCATATATTTT.